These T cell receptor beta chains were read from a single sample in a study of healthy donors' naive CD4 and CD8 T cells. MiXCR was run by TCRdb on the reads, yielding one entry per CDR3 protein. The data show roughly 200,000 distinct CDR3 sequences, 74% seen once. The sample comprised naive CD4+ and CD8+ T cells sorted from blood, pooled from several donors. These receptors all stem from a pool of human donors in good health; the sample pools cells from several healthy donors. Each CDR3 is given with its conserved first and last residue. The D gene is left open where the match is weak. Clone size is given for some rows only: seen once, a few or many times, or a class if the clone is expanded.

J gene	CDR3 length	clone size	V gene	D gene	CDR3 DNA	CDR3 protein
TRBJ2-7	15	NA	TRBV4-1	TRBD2	TGCGCCAGCAGCCAAGAAGCGGGGCGCAACTACGAGCAGTACTTC	CASSQEAGRNYEQYF
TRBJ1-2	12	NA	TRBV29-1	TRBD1	TGCAGCGTTGTTGGGGACAGGGATGGCTACACCTTC	CSVVGDRDGYTF
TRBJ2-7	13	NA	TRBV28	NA	TGTGCCAGCACTTCAGTGAGCTCCTACGAGCAGTACTTC	CASTSVSSYEQYF
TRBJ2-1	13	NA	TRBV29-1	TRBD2	TGCAGCGTTGAAGATCTTGTGGGACTAGAGGCCCTCTTC	CSVEDLVGLEALF
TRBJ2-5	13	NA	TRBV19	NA	TGTGCCAGTAAGGGCAAGGGTGAGGAGACCCAGTACTTC	CASKGKGEETQYF
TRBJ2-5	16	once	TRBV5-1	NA	TGCGCCAGCAGCTTCTCCCCCACAGGAGCCACGGAGACCCAGTACTTC	CASSFSPTGATETQYF
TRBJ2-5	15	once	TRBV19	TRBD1	TGTGCCAGTATAGGACAGGGAAGTTCTAGAGAGACCCAGTACTTC	CASIGQGSSRETQYF
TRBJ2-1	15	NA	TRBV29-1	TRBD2	TGCAGCGTTGAGGGACTAGCGGGGTATTACAATGAGCAGTTCTTC	CSVEGLAGYYNEQFF
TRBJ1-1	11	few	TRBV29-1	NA	TGCAGCGTTGAATCGGACACTGAAGCTTTCTTT	CSVESDTEAFF
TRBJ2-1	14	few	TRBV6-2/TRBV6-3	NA	TGTGCCAGCAGAACCGGGACGGATTACAATGAGCAGTTCTTC	CASRTGTDYNEQFF
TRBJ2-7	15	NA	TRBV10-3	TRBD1	TGTGCCATCAGTGAGTGGGACAGGGTGTCGAACGAGCAGTACTTC	CAISEWDRVSNEQYF
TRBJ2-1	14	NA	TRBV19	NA	TGTGCCAGTAGTATAAGGACCTCCAACAATGAGCAGTTCTTC	CASSIRTSNNEQFF
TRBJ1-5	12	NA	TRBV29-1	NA	TGCAGCGTTGAATCCCCGGATCAGCCCCAGCATTTT	CSVESPDQPQHF
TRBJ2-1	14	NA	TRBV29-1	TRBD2	TGCAGCGTCCTAGCGGGAGGCCTGTACAATGAGCAGTTCTTC	CSVLAGGLYNEQFF
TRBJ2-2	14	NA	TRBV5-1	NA	TGCGCCAGCAGCTTGGTTACAAACACCGGGGAGCTGTTTTTT	CASSLVTNTGELFF
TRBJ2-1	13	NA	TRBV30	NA	TGTGCCTGGAGTGTTGTGTCCTACAATGAGCAGTTCTTC	CAWSVVSYNEQFF
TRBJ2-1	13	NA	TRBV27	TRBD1	TGTGCCAGCAGTCGAGACAGGGACAATGAGCAGTTCTTC	CASSRDRDNEQFF
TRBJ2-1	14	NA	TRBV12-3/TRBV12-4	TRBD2	TGTGCTAGTTCGGAGCGGGGGGTATACAATGAGCAGTTCTTC	CASSERGVYNEQFF
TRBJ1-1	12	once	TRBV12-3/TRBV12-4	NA	TGTGCCAGCAGTCTCCCAGGGCCTGAAGCTTTCTTT	CASSLPGPEAFF
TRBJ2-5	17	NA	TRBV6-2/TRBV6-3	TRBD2	TGTGCCAGCAGTTACGGACTAGCGGGAGTCGGACAAGAGACCCAGTACTTC	CASSYGLAGVGQETQYF
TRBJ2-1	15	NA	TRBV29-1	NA	TGCAGCGTTGATAATCGGGAGTCCCCATACAATGAGCAGTTCTTC	CSVDNRESPYNEQFF
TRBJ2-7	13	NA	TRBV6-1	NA	TGTGCCAGCCAAAGGGGGGACTCCTACGAGCAGTACTTC	CASQRGDSYEQYF
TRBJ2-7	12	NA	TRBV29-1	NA	TGCAGCGTTGAAGCGAGGGGGAGTGAGCAGTACTTC	CSVEARGSEQYF
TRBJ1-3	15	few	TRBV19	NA	TGTGCCAGTACCCCCGACGGAGGCTCTGGAAACACCATATATTTT	CASTPDGGSGNTIYF
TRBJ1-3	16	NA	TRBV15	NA	TGTGCCACCAGCAGAGGAGACAGCCTCTCTGGAAACACCATATATTTT	CATSRGDSLSGNTIYF
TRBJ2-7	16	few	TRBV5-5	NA	TGTGCCAGCAGCTGGGGCCTAGATACCGTTATCGGCGAGCAGTACTTC	CASSWGLDTVIGEQYF
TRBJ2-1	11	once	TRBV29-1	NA	TGCAGCGTTGAAGATTGGGGTGAGCAGTTCTTC	CSVEDWGEQFF